This TCR beta chain was sequenced during a study of cytomegalovirus exposure and HLA in healthy donors. PCR employed 60 Vbeta and 13 Jbeta primers. The protocol was immunoSEQ multiplex PCR, while the TCRdb copy is restricted to in-frame clones and leaves out a portion. The data hold 170,000 or so clones, with about 78% observed a single time. V was pared by 4 bases and J by 5 bases, with 14 bases between. This CDR3 spans 14 amino acids. CDR1 MGHRA and CDR2 YSYEKL come from the germline V gene. Only a few counts were recorded for this clone. Its antigen is as yet unknown. Study conclusions and caveats: Listed as cytomegalovirus-associated were over 150 TCR beta chains. What TCR beta sequences reportedly achieved was accurate prediction of HLA-A and HLA-B alleles in most subjects. A previous analysis found most TCR beta V segments productive roughly 87% or roughly 30% of the time. High specificity and sensitivity for cytomegalovirus status were reported for the classifier.

The V and J genes are TRBV4-1 and TRBJ2-5, with D possibly matching TRBD2 (5 bases). This receptor was obtained from a woman aged 50 to 60 in good health and CMV-seropositive. Sequencing used PBMCs. The CDR3 DNA reads as TGCGCCAGCAGCCCTTGGGAGACATCGGAGACCCAGTACTTC. Encoded protein: CASSPWETSETQYF.